This T cell receptor beta chain was captured in a study of blood T cell repertoires in COVID-19. Background on the study: The study drew acute and convalescent COVID-19 samples from the United States, Italy and Spain.

Per the germline V gene, CDR1 is SNHLY and CDR2 is FYNNEI. V dropped 4 bases and J dropped 5; count of bases not matched to a gene: 7. The CDR3 runs to 15 residues. TCRdb keeps only in-frame clones here, not all; method: immunoSEQ multiplex PCR. Here the sample spans 100,000 or so clones, 81% being singletons. The sample consisted of peripheral blood. The chain joins TRBV2 to TRBJ2-2, with 7 nucleotides matching TRBD2. The source is a man older than 75 with acute or convalescent COVID-19. CDR3 in amino acids: CASSVLTSWTGELFF. CDR3 DNA: TGTGCCAGCAGTGTTCTGACTAGCTGGACCGGGGAGCTGTTTTTT. The full variable domain, its missing parts supplied by reference TRBV2 and TRBJ2-2, is EPEVTQTPSHQVTQMGQEVILRCVPISNHLYFYWYRQILGQKVEFLVSFYNNEISEKSEIFDDQFSVERPDGSNFTLKIRSTKLEDSAMYFCASSVLTSWTGELFFGEGSRLTVL.